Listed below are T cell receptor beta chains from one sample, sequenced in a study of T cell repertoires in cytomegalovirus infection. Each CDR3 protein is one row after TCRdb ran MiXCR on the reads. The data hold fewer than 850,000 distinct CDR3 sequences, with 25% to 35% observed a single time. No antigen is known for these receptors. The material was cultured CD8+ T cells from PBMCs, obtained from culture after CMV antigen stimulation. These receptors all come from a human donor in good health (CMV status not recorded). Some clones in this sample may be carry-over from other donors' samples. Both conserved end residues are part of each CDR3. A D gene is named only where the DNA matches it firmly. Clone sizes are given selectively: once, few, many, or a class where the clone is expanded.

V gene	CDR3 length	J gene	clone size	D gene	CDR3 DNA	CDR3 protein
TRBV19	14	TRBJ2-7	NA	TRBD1	TGTGCCAGTAGTCCGGGACAGGGTTTCCACGAGCAGTACTTC	CASSPGQGFHEQYF
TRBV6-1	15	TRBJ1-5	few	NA	TGTGCCAGCAGTGAAAGGAAAAGTTACAATCAGCCCCAGCATTTT	CASSERKSYNQPQHF
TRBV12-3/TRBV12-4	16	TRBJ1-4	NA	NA	TGTGCCAGCAGTCGTTTCCCGGGCAACGGGGGTAAAAAACTGTTTTTT	CASSRFPGNGGKKLFF
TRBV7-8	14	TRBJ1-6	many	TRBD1	TGTGCCAGCAGCGCGGACAGGGTTAATTCACCCCTCCACTTT	CASSADRVNSPLHF
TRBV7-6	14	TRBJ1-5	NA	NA	TGTGCCAGCAGTCGTCGCGGGGGCCATCAGCCCCAGCATTTT	CASSRRGGHQPQHF
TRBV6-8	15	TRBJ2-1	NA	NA	TGTGCCAGCACCCCGCTAGCGACCGTCCACAATGAGCAGTTCTTC	CASTPLATVHNEQFF
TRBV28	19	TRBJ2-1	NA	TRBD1	TGTGCCAGCAGTCAGGGACAGGGCCTTATGTACCTACTTTTGGATGAGCTGTTCTTC	CASSQGQGLMYLLLDELFF
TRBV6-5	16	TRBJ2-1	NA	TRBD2	TGTGCCAGCAGTGGGGTAGTATGGGGGGGACGAAATGAGCAGTTCTTC	CASSGVVWGGRNEQFF
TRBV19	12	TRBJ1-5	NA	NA	TGTGCCAGTAGTATCGCGGGTCAGCCCCAGCATTTT	CASSIAGQPQHF
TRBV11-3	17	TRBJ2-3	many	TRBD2	TGTGCCAGCAGCCCCACTAGGGCTAGCGGGTTCACAGATACGCAGTATTTT	CASSPTRASGFTDTQYF
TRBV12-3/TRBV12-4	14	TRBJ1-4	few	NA	TGTGCCAGCAGTCCCTGGGGGGTGCGCGAAAAACTGTTTTTT	CASSPWGVREKLFF
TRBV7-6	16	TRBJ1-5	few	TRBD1	TGTGCCAGCAGCCCGGACAGGGTTGGAGGCAATCAGCCCCAGCATTTT	CASSPDRVGGNQPQHF
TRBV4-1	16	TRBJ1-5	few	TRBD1	TGCGCCAGCAGCCGGGTAGACAGGGGCAAAAATCAGCCCCAGCATTTT	CASSRVDRGKNQPQHF
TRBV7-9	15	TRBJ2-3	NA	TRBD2	TGTGCCAGCAGCTCCTCTAGCGGGGGGACAGATACGCAGTATTTT	CASSSSSGGTDTQYF
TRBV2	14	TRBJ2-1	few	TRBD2	TGTGCCATACCAAGACTAGCGGGGGGTGATGAGCAGTTCTTC	CAIPRLAGGDEQFF
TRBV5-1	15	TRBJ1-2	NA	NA	TGCGCCAGCAGCCCGGACGCATCGGGGGCCAATGGCTACACCTTC	CASSPDASGANGYTF
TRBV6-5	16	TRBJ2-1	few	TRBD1	TGTGCCAGCAGTTACTCCCGGACAGGGGGATACAATGAGCAGTTCTTC	CASSYSRTGGYNEQFF
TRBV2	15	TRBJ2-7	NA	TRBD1	TGTGCCAGCATCCCCCGGGACAGTCCCTCCTACGAGCAGTACTTC	CASIPRDSPSYEQYF
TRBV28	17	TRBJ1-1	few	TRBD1	TGTGCCAGCAGTCCCCTCGGACAGGCGATACAGAACACTGAAGCTTTCTTT	CASSPLGQAIQNTEAFF
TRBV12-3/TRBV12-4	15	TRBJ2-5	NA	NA	TGTGCCAGCAGTTTACGTAGGACAGCAAAAGAGACCCAGTACTTC	CASSLRRTAKETQYF
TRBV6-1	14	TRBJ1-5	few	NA	TGTGCCAGCAGTGAAGCGGGCGTCAATCAGCCCCAGCATTTT	CASSEAGVNQPQHF
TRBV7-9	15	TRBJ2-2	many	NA	TGTGCCAGCAGCTTACCGACTAGGTACACCGGGGAGCTGTTTTTT	CASSLPTRYTGELFF
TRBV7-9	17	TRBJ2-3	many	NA	TGTGCCAGCAGCGCGACCGAACTGGGGGGGGCAGTAGATACGCAGTATTTT	CASSATELGGAVDTQYF
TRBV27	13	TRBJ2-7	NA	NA	TGTGCCAGCAGTCGATCCCGGCTCTACGAGCAGTACTTC	CASSRSRLYEQYF
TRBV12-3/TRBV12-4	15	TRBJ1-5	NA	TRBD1	TGTGCCAGCACCCTTGAGGGGGCTGGCAATCAGCCCCAGCATTTT	CASTLEGAGNQPQHF
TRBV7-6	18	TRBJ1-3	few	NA	TGTGCCAGCAGCAAAGGGAGGGTAGGGGCCATCTCTGGAAACACCATATATTTT	CASSKGRVGAISGNTIYF
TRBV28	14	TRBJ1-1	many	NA	TGTGCCAGCAGCTTACGTGGGTTGAACACTGAAGCTTTCTTT	CASSLRGLNTEAFF
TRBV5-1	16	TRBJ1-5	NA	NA	TGCGCCAGCAGCGCGGGACCTACAATGGGCAATCAGCCCCAGCATTTT	CASSAGPTMGNQPQHF
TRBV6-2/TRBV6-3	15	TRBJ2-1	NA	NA	TGTGCCAGCACCCGCCGAGTAGCCTTCTACAATGAGCAGTTCTTC	CASTRRVAFYNEQFF
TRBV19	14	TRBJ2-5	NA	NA	TGTGCCAGTAGTATAGGGGCTAGCGAAGAGACCCAGTACTTC	CASSIGASEETQYF
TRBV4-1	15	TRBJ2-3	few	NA	TGCGCCAGCAGCCATCAAGTCCTAGGCACAGATACGCAGTATTTT	CASSHQVLGTDTQYF
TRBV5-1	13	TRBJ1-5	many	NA	TGTGCCAGCAGCTTAGCGCCGGGTCAGCCCCAGCATTTT	CASSLAPGQPQHF
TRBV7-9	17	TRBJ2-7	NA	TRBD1	TGTGCCAGCAGCTTCCCCAGACAGGGCATTTTTTCCTACGAGCAGTACTTC	CASSFPRQGIFSYEQYF
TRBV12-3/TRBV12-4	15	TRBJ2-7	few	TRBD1	TGTGCCAGCAGTCCCCCGGGACAGGGGTTCGACGAGCAGTACTTC	CASSPPGQGFDEQYF
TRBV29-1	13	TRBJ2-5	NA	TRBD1	TGCAGCGTTGAGTGGGACAGCCAAGAGACCCAGTACTTC	CSVEWDSQETQYF
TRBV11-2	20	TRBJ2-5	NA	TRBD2	TGTGCCAGCAGCTTAGATCTACAGTTCGTGGGACTAGCGGTACAAGAGACCCAGTACTTC	CASSLDLQFVGLAVQETQYF
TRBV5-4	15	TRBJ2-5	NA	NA	TGTGCCAGCAGCTTGGGAGACAGAGACCAAGAGACCCAGTACTTC	CASSLGDRDQETQYF
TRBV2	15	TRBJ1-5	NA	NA	TGTGCCAGCAGTGTATCGGACAGCTTGCATCAGCCCCAGCATTTT	CASSVSDSLHQPQHF
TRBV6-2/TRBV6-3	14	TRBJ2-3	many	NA	TGTGCCAGCAGCTATAGCGGTTTCACAGATACGCAGTATTTT	CASSYSGFTDTQYF
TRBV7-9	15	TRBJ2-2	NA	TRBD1	TGTGCCAGCACAAGAAGGGGGCTCAACACCGGGGAGCTGTTTTTT	CASTRRGLNTGELFF
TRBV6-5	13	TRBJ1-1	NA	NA	TGTGCCAGCAGTTACCCAGGGGCCACTGAAGCTTTCTTT	CASSYPGATEAFF
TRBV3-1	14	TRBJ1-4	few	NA	TGTGCCAGCAGCCAAGAAAGTGGAAATGAAAAACTGTTTTTT	CASSQESGNEKLFF